This T cell receptor beta chain was sequenced during a study of cytomegalovirus exposure and HLA in healthy donors (dated by TCRdb to 2016 to 2017). With respect to the entire study: An earlier analysis of some 550 of the donors reported 250 to 350 Gb of sequence data and more than 90 million unique TCR beta sequences from roughly 200 million T cells. Typing coverage differed by locus: A, B, C, DRB1 and DQB1 were typed in roughly 620-640 donors, DQA1 in about 560, DPA1 in over 600, and DPB1 in roughly 470. Both class I and class II loci were covered by HLA typing, at four-digit resolution. All discovery cohort repertoires had been generated on a single sequencing platform. A separate validation cohort of about 110 different subjects was used in addition to the approximately 700-subject first cohort. The study used immunosequencing to profile the T cell repertoires of about 670 subjects and linked those repertoires to cytomegalovirus serostatus. An earlier analysis of 587 of the donors used high-throughput TCR beta sequencing to judge whether each TCR beta V gene segment behaved as functional or pseudogenic. Among over 350 genotyped donors of the cohort, an average of approximately 250,000 unique TCR beta nucleotide sequences were sequenced per donor, roughly 20% of them non-productive. The study aimed to test whether signatures of past pathogen exposure could be identified by cataloging public T cell receptors. Donor age, sex, ethnicity and CMV serostatus were compiled alongside the repertoire data. Among the roughly 400 genotyped donors, 81% belonged to the genetic ancestry cluster associated with self-reported Caucasian donors. An early release that covered approximately 600 HLA-typed donors contained approximately 320 gigabases of sequencing data and 75 million to 100 million unique TCR sequences. Several DR-DQ haplotypes were handled as single units for association and clustering because linkage in the cohort was strong. A later genetic analysis took genome-wide SNP genotypes for about 65% of the 666 donors and used that subset as a discovery cohort. To predict cytomegalovirus infection status, the study brought together high-throughput TCR immunosequencing, statistical association of individual TCRs with disease status, and machine learning. The later analysis used no new phenotypic data to find candidate immune exposures, relying instead on TCR beta sequences and their occurrence across donors. In a later analysis, previously published TCR beta repertoires from fewer than 750 donors were re-analyzed and high-resolution HLA genotyping was added so that TCR occurrence patterns could be studied. The investigation overall reported the following: A cluster of highly shared sequence variants was judged likely to represent a technical artifact of the sequencing pipeline. Presence/absence analyses assumed roughly uniform sequencing depth across donors, an assumption that may not hold. In a later analysis, the rate of TCR association differed among HLA loci, with DRB1 alleles having the most associated TCRs and HLA-C alleles having the fewest. Linkage disequilibrium might explain the correlated functional status among segregating V segments, but an unknown experimental factor could not be ruled out. Cytomegalovirus status was reported to be diagnosed by the classifier with high specificity and sensitivity in both the original and validation cohorts. Because the 87-base-pair reads could not distinguish some IMGT-functional V segments, including TRBV6-2 and TRBV6-3, those segments were excluded. Most CMV-associated TCR beta chains appeared to be HLA-restricted in a later analysis, and the HLA associations seemed to be driven largely by CMV exposure. When HLA alleles, especially DR and DQ, strongly co-occurred, TCR associations were difficult to assign to individual alleles. The only immune exposure information available for the cohort was CMV serostatus. Compared with the approximately 670-donor mean, donors in an Asian-associated ancestry cluster had fewer N-insertions in productive TCRs, according to a later genetic analysis. The earlier analysis of 587 of the donors excluded roughly 16 rarely observed V segments, including chromosome 9 orphons, because counts were too low. Across donors, most TCR sequences were observed very rarely, whereas some public TCRs were present in many individuals. A later genetic analysis associated a missense DCLRE1C variant with V-gene and J-gene trimming of TCR beta chains, and an independent cohort replicated the association. According to a later analysis, parvovirus B19, influenza, CMV and Epstein-Barr virus appeared linked to several top co-occurrence clusters. A total of fewer than 200 TCR beta chains were listed by the study as associated with cytomegalovirus. Only TCR beta chains were sequenced in this cohort, and the absence of alpha or paired-chain data limited detectable features. A later analysis found that HLA-associated TCR beta chains were more clonally expanded and had lower generation probabilities than equally common non-associated chains. In an earlier analysis of around 600 of the donors, most TCR beta V segments were observed in productive rearrangements about 87% or about 30% of the time, broadly matching IMGT annotations. A further reported finding was that TCR beta sequences accurately predicted the HLA-A and HLA-B alleles for most subjects in the first cohort. HLA typing was unavailable for some donors at each locus, so association tests used only the typed subset. It was suggested by the authors that the approach could potentially be generalized to other disease states and immunological phenotypes. A few of the identified cytomegalovirus-associated TCR beta chains were confirmed in vitro to be specific for cytomegalovirus antigens. At a false discovery rate of 0.05, a later analysis linked 16,951 TCR beta sequences to specific HLA alleles.

The cohort was made up of roughly 670 healthy bone marrow donors. All cohort members were sampled while nominally healthy, although unrecorded immune exposures were likely present. The donor tested CMV seropositive, placing the donor among the roughly 270 seropositive members of the cohort. A peripheral blood sample was collected from each donor, and TCR beta sequencing was performed on peripheral blood mononuclear cells. The Qiagen DNeasy Blood Extraction Kit was used to extract genomic DNA from the blood cell samples. For this clone: Its recognized antigen is unknown. Base qualities are not recorded, but no much larger clone differs from it by a single base.

Per the germline V gene (reference sequence), LNHNV is the CDR1 and YYDKDF is the CDR2. The CDR3 runs 15 residues from the cysteine to the phenylalanine. The read is trimmed to its CDR3 DNA, 45 bases read in frame from base 1. V ends up 0 bases short and J 8 bases short, with an unmatched junction base count of 9. The method was the immunoSEQ multiplex PCR assay. The multiplex PCR relied on a mix of 60 forward primers for TCR Vbeta segments and 13 reverse primers for TCR Jbeta segments. A multiplex PCR assay on genomic DNA amplified the CDR3 region of rearranged TCR beta genes. On the Illumina HiSeq System, the amplified TCR beta libraries were sequenced as 87-base-pair reads. The study's own analysis went as follows. Across the 500 to 850 repertoires, a later analysis counted 80 million or so unique TCR beta chains, approximately 10 million of which were shared by at least two donors. To remove PCR and sequencing errors, raw reads were error-corrected and collapsed into unique sequences using a nearest-neighbor algorithm that merged closely related sequences. CDR3 sequences were aligned to IMGT reference sequences to assign V, D and J gene segments. For a sequence to be retained, a match of at least six nucleotides was required to both a V gene segment and a J gene segment. A rearrangement counted as productive if the CDR3 had no stop codons and remained in frame with V and J, and every other rearrangement counted as non-productive. Following IMGT convention, CDR3 was defined as the stretch from the second conserved V-encoded cysteine to the conserved J-encoded phenylalanine. The earlier analysis of about 560 of the donors excluded any sequence lacking an unambiguous match to a single V gene segment. In an earlier analysis of about 590 of the donors, a V segment was called functional when productive rearrangements were above 56.7%, and segregating when the standard deviation between donors exceeded 5%. A statistical classification framework was built for diagnosing cytomegalovirus status from the catalog of TCR beta chain sequences. V and J gene assignment, in a later analysis, came from comparing TCR nucleotide sequences with IMGT/GENE-DB human TR gene sequences. Using the TCRdist pipeline, a later analysis assigned CDR3 sequences along with most-parsimonious VDJ recombination scenarios. In a later analysis, every TCR beta chain was defined by the combination of its CDR3 amino acid sequence and its V-gene family, and reads without a unique V-gene family were dropped. As a way to deal with suspected cross-contamination and a sequencing artifact, a later analysis dropped approximately 590 nucleotide sequences that were highly shared and had low generation probability. For each public chain, a later analysis derived a clonal expansion index from normalized ranks of inferred template counts within each repertoire. A later analysis computed generation probabilities with a VDJ recombination model fitted to out-of-frame rearrangements, and checked the results against IGoR. In a later analysis, TCR-TCR, TCR-HLA and TCR-CMV co-occurrence was scored with hypergeometric tests, and a repertoire-size bias correction was applied to TCR pairs. To estimate false discovery rates, a later analysis permuted the HLA or CMV assignments 20 times. In a later analysis, co-occurring TCRs were grouped using DBSCAN, with TCRdist sequence similarity added in when clustering inside HLA-allele-positive subsets. Co-occurrence clustering excluded repertoires with fewer than 30,000 or more than 120,000 public chains, plus five with anomalous nucleotide sharing. What TCRdb holds here is the immuneACCESS table cut down to in-frame rearrangements. Part of the clones is not present; checked against another copy, under half of the missing clones reflect an unresolved V gene, and the others are unexplained. V and J calls and clone size are copied from that table; D and trimming were computed from the DNA. The sample has fewer than 120,000 clones on record, more than 65% of them singletons. Of the sample, roughly 6.2% falls within the top ten clones.

The clonotype comes from a man aged 25-40 years in good health and CMV-seropositive. The sequence joins TRBV15 to TRBJ1-2; TRBD1 matches 7 bases in the middle. Sequenced sample: PBMCs. The nucleotides are TGTGCCACCAGCAGAGATATGACAGGGTCAGAGGGCTACACCTTC. Its protein product is CATSRDMTGSEGYTF.